One T cell receptor (beta chain) is described in this entry. After extraction with the RNeasy kit, roughly 0.45 to 1 ug of the RNA was reverse transcribed using random hexamers. Each CDR3 protein is one row after TCRdb ran MiXCR on the immunoSEQ multiplex PCR reads. Here the sample spans tens of thousands of distinct CDR3 sequences, 95% being singletons. The data originate from a study of CD8 T cells in Susac syndrome. Germline V gene lookup returns CDR1 DFQATT and CDR2 SNEGSKA (reference sequence). The CDR3 length is 13 residues. With V trimmed by 6 bases and J by 2 bases, 6 bases remained unmatched.

V gene TRBV20-1 combines with J gene TRBJ2-7; 8 bases align to TRBD2. The sample consisted of CD8+ T cells from PBMCs. This TCR came from a human donor with Susac syndrome. CDR3 nucleotides: TGCAGTGCCCCACTAGCGGATGCCTACGAGCAGTACTTC. Protein: CSAPLADAYEQYF.